This paragraph reports one TCR beta chain. Its antigen remains unknown. The CDR3 is 17 amino acids. From germline, CDR1 is MDHEN and CDR2 SYDVKM. V lost 8 bases, J lost 2 bases, and 15 bases stayed unmatched. The data were taken from a study of cytomegalovirus exposure and HLA in healthy donors. Study-level results: Being productive about 87% or about 30% of the time was typical of most TCR beta V segments in an earlier analysis. As immune exposure information, only CMV serostatus was available.

Primers for the PCR totalled 60 Vbeta and 13 Jbeta. Generated by immunoSEQ multiplex PCR, the TCRdb table keeps only in-frame clones and is missing some. The table has 150,000 to 200,000 clones, around 81% seen once. The chain uses TRBV28 and TRBJ2-3; 8 nucleotides agree with TRBD1. The material sequenced was PBMCs. The TCR comes from a woman in her late teens or twenties in good health and CMV-seropositive. The CDR3 DNA follows: TGTGCCAGCGGCAGGGGAAGGACAGGGCTCCACACAGATACGCAGTATTTT. Translation: CASGRGRTGLHTDTQYF.